The 11 T cell receptor beta chains below were found in one sample sequenced in a study of blood T cell repertoires in COVID-19. The method was immunoSEQ multiplex PCR; TCRdb's version includes in-frame clones alone and lacks a portion of them. The table has 250,000 to 300,000 clones, roughly 90% seen once. Sequences were obtained from PBMCs or T cells enriched from blood (not recorded which). These TCRs come from a young woman who had recovered from COVID-19.

Remarks on this clone: A junction boundary mismatches the germline segment, possibly from a read error. The rearrangement joins TRBV20-1 to TRBJ2-3, with D tentatively TRBD2 (5 bases). Per germline, CDR1 DFQATT and CDR2 SNEGSKA (reference sequence). This CDR3 is 11 amino acids long. The CDR3 loop is CSASRGITKDF. The DNA of the CDR3 is TGCAGTGCTTCCCGGGGAATAACTAAAGATTTT.

V usage is TRBV19 and J usage is TRBJ1-3, with D unresolved. The germline V and J ends were trimmed by 4 bases and 3 bases, with 13 bases remaining between them. The CDR3 loop spans 15 amino acids. The V gene's germline CDR1 is LNHDA and CDR2 SQIVND (reference sequence). The chain's CDR3 is CASSTTGSDGNTIYF. The CDR3 DNA sequence: TGTGCCAGTAGTACGACCGGGTCAGATGGAAACACCATATATTTT.

This chain joins TRBV7-9 and TRBJ2-1, with 8 bases that match TRBD2. CDR1 is SEHNR, CDR2 FQNEAQ, per germline (reference sequence). The CDR3 has 16 amino acids. The junction had 14 bases not matched to a gene; V was cut back by 6 bases and J by 7 bases. This chain's CDR3 is CASSLTTSGGRNEQFF. CDR3 DNA: TGTGCCAGCAGTCTCACTACTAGCGGAGGACGGAATGAGCAGTTCTTC.

The chain couples TRBV27 to TRBJ1-4, with D unresolved. The CDR3 covers 13 residues. Germline V gives CDR1 MNHEY, CDR2 SMNVEV (reference sequence). V dropped 7 bases and J dropped 2 bases, with 8 bases sitting between them. The CDR3 DNA reads TGTGCCAGCACCTTCGGGACTAATGAAAAACTGTTTTTT. Encoded protein: CASTFGTNEKLFF.

There are a few counts of this clone. The V call is TRBV4-3, the J call TRBJ2-2; D is perhaps TRBD2 (5 bases). Germline lookup yields CDR1 LGHNA and CDR2 YSLEER. The CDR3 is made up of 16 amino acids. Trimming removed 1 base from V and 7 bases from J, with 16 bases in between. The CDR3, as DNA: TGCGCCAGCAGCCAAGTCCCCTCTCTAGGAGGCGGGGAGCTGTTTTTT. It yields the protein CASSQVPSLGGGELFF.

CDR3 DNA sequence: TGCGCCAGCAGCCAACTACCCCATGAGACAGATACGCAGTATTTT. Residues: CASSQLPHETDTQYF. This sequence joins TRBV4-1 and TRBJ2-3; D is unclear. The germline V gene has CDR1 MGHRA and CDR2 YSYEKL. This CDR3 is 15 amino acids long. V shed 2 bases and J shed 3 bases, with 12 bases lying between them.

This clone was recorded only once. The chain has TRBV28 and TRBJ2-5; 7 bases agree with TRBD2. The J segment lost 4 bases and the V segment lost 4 bases, leaving 24 bases of the junction unmatched. The CDR3 is 20 residues long. Germline V gene data show CDR1 as MDHEN and CDR2 as SYDVKM. CDR3 protein: CASSSRVLGLVGIESETQYF. In DNA form, the CDR3 reads TGTGCCAGCAGTTCTCGAGTTTTAGGACTAGTGGGGATAGAATCAGAGACCCAGTACTTC.

The chain is built from TRBV23-1 and TRBJ2-1; 12 nucleotides agree with TRBD2. TRBV23-1 carries the ORF label, with uncertain function. CDR3 length: 19 residues. With 0 bases clipped from V and 0 bases from J, the junction kept 6 bases outside the gene matches. The DNA of the CDR3 is TGCGCCAGCAGTCAATCGAGGACTAGCGGGAAGAGCTCCTACAATGAGCAGTTCTTC. As protein: CASSQSRTSGKSSYNEQFF.

With respect to this clone: The sample carries other DNA sequences with the same CDR3. The rearrangement uses TRBV6-5 and TRBJ1-1; D might be TRBD1 (5 bases). Per the germline V gene, CDR1 is MNHEY and CDR2 is SVGAGI. The length of the CDR3 is 13 residues. Trimming left V 0 bases short and J 4 bases short, with 6 bases between. CDR3 loop: CASSYSGGTEAFF. CDR3 in DNA: TGTGCCAGCAGTTACTCGGGGGGCACTGAAGCTTTCTTT.

This chain connects TRBV27 to TRBJ1-1; D is uncertain. Germline V gene sequence: CDR1 MNHEY, CDR2 SMNVEV (reference sequence). The V gene lost 5 bases and the J gene lost 1 base, with 17 bases spanning the gap. This CDR3 region has 16 residues. CDR3 protein: CASSDRPGRENTEAFF. The CDR3 coding sequence is TGTGCCAGCAGTGATCGACCCGGGAGGGAGAACACTGAAGCTTTCTTT.

The chain joins TRBV7-2 to TRBJ2-1; 7 nucleotides agree with TRBD1. This CDR3 contains 12 residues. The germline V gene encodes CDR1 SGHTA and CDR2 FQGNSA. With V trimmed by 11 bases and J by 8 bases, 9 bases remained unmatched. The CDR3 nucleotides read TGTGCCGTACAGAGACAGGGCTATGAGCAGTTCTTC. Protein product: CAVQRQGYEQFF.